Detailed here is one T cell receptor (beta chain). The sample originates from a study of technical replicates of blood from a handful of donors. Clones were read by immunoSEQ multiplex PCR, and TCRdb kept only the in-frame ones, dropping some. The table records just over 80,000 clones, roughly 94% of them present only once. The V end lost 4 bases, the J end lost 0 bases, and 13 bases lay between the germline ends. In germline, CDR1 is SGHNT, CDR2 YYREEE (reference sequence). This CDR3 has 16 residues. This receptor was identified in a human donor in good health. The specimen sequenced was T cells isolated from PBMCs. The chain is built from TRBV5-4 and TRBJ1-4; TRBD1 is a possible D gene (5 bases). This CDR3 reads CASSAGRVATNEKLFF. The DNA for the CDR3 is TGTGCCAGCAGCGCCGGCAGGGTTGCAACTAATGAAAAACTGTTTTTT.